Listed here are 2 T cell receptor beta chains from one sample, sequenced in a study of identical twins (dated by TCRdb to about 2016). The library relied on 5' RACE. Sequencing was carried out with an Illumina HiSeq 2000. Using fastp trimming at Q25 and MiXCR clonotype assembly, TCRdb reanalyzed the public sequencing data and kept in-frame beta chains. Entries that share a CDR3 protein sequence are merged under the most common genes and DNA. This sample is represented by approximately 94,000 distinct CDR3 sequences; 4.5% to 6.5% of them were singletons. In total, the top ten clones hold 9.5% to 15% of the sample. The sample taken for sequencing was memory T cells sorted from blood. The sample's cell subset or site label, decoded: CD45RO+ enriched T cells. Receptor source: a woman in her fifties or sixties in good health.

The J gene is TRBJ2-1, the V gene TRBV12-2; the DNA was not used to check the table's D call, TRBD2. TRBV12-2 is shown as a pseudogene. The CDR3 totals 16 residues. The CDR3 sequence: CASRLESGRCYNEQFF. DNA of the CDR3: TGTGCAAGTCGCTTAGAAAGCGGGCGTTGCTACAATGAGCAGTTCTTC.

This clonotype appeared many times. J is TRBJ2-1 and V is TRBV20-1; TRBD2 aligns across 7 bases. CDR1 and CDR2 (germline): DFQATT, SNEGSKA (reference sequence). J lost 10 bases, V lost 3 bases, and 6 bases had no gene match. The CDR3 consists of 12 residues. This CDR3 reads CSARGGSPEQFF. CDR3 nucleotides: TGCAGTGCTAGGGGCGGGAGCCCCGAGCAGTTCTTC.